This T cell receptor (beta chain) originates from a study of cytomegalovirus exposure and HLA in healthy donors (dated by TCRdb to the late 2010s). Regarding the complete study: A later analysis indicated that the roughly 120 validation repertoires were generated on the platform also employed for the 600 to 750 repertoires of the first cohort. The study was designed to test whether signatures of past pathogen exposure could be identified by cataloging public T cell receptors. Besides the first cohort of approximately 670 subjects, a separate validation cohort made up of 120 different subjects was used. To predict cytomegalovirus infection status, the study combined high-throughput TCR immunosequencing, statistical association of individual TCRs with disease status, and machine learning. The full study reports these points: Three of the identified cytomegalovirus-associated TCR beta chains were confirmed in vitro to be specific for cytomegalovirus antigens. Subsequent analysis determined that TCRs grouped into clusters in the first cohort also showed a tendency toward co-occurrence across the approximately 110 validation repertoires, and approximately 94% of cluster scores exceeded 0. According to the authors, the approach could potentially be generalized to other disease states and immunological phenotypes. A later analysis had no HLA typing for the validation cohort, so co-occurrence there was scored across all 130 or so repertoires. The study listed approximately 160 TCR beta chains as associated with cytomegalovirus. Most TCR sequences were seen in very few donors, while some public TCRs were found in many individuals. The classifier was reported to diagnose cytomegalovirus status with high specificity and sensitivity in both the original and validation cohorts.

Library preparation was by the immunoSEQ multiplex PCR assay. The study's processing was this. To diagnose cytomegalovirus status from the catalog of TCR beta chain sequences, a statistical classification framework was built. The table comes from immuneACCESS by way of TCRdb, which keeps in-frame sequences with V and J called. Part of the clones is missing from these tables; in studies checked, under half for an unresolved V gene and the rest for unknown reasons. The V and J calls and clone size are taken from that table; D and trimming were inferred from the DNA. The sample profile shows 150,000 to 200,000 clones; roughly 80% of them were found once. Of the sample, more than 8.5% falls within the top ten clones. In the case of this clone: Its antigen is not yet known. One base away there is no much larger clone; base qualities are not given.

Its CDR3 holds 15 amino acids, cysteine through phenylalanine. The retained sequence is limited to the CDR3, 45 bases, with the frame set at the first base. V is cut back by 7 bases and J by 5 bases, with 9 bases in the junction unmatched. For CDR1 and CDR2, the germline V gene lists MDHEN and SYDVKM. The donors were included in the validation cohort of some 110 subjects, a group kept apart from the roughly 690-subject first cohort. This TCR was sampled from a man aged 25-45 years in good health and CMV-seropositive. Sequencing input: PBMCs. The chain was built from TRBV28 and TRBJ2-2, and 8 junction bases match TRBD1. The CDR3 is CASTPGTGFTGELFF. The DNA sequence is as follows: TGTGCCAGCACTCCAGGGACAGGATTTACCGGGGAGCTGTTTTTT.